The present TCR beta chain was sequenced within a study of blood T cells in healthy people across ages. Concerning this clonotype: Its antigen is not known.

The V gene's germline CDR1 is LGHNA and CDR2 YSLEER. The CDR3 is 19 residues long. J was trimmed by 3 bases and V by 0 bases; bases with no gene match: 11. Alongside a J-beta primer mix, a sample-barcoded 5' primer served in a second PCR lasting about 6 to 12 cycles. TCRdb used MiXCR to reprocess the 5' RACE reads, holding one entry per CDR3 protein. This sample yields hundreds of thousands of distinct CDR3 sequences, of which around 45% are seen a single time; approximately 20% belongs to the top ten. Donors were healthy Caucasian individuals from Russia aged about 6 to 100. General observations from the study: In the absence of known donor CMV status, changes in expanded clonotypes were possibly confounded.

The genes are TRBV4-3 and TRBJ2-3; 11 positions agree with TRBD2. Material: blood. The sequence derives from a man aged 60 to 75 in good health. In DNA, the CDR3 is TGCGCCAGCAGCCAAGATCGGACTTTAGCGGGGGGGTATACAGATACGCAGTATTTT. This codes for CASSQDRTLAGGYTDTQYF.